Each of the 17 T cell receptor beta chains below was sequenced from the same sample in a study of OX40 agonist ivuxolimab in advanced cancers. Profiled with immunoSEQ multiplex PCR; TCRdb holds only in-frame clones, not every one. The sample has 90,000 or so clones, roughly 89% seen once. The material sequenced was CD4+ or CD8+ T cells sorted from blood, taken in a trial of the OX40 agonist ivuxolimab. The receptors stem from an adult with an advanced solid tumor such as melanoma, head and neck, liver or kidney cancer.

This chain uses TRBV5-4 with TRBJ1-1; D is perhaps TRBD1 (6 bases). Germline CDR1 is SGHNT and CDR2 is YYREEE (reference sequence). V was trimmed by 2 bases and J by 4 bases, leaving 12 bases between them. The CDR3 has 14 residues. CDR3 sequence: CASSFQVGATEAFF. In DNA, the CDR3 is TGTGCCAGCAGCTTCCAGGTGGGGGCCACTGAAGCTTTCTTT. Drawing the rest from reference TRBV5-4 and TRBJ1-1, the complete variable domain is ETGVTQSPTHLIKTRGQQVTLRCSSQSGHNTVSWYQQALGQGPQFIFQYYREEENGRGNFPPRFSGLQFPNYSSELNVNALELDDSALYLCASSFQVGATEAFFGQGTRLTVV.

DNA of the CDR3: TGTGCCAGCAAAGACAGGGCTGATCAGCCCCAGCATTTT. This gives the protein CASKDRADQPQHF. The chain employs TRBV6-6 and TRBJ1-5; TRBD1 agrees at 7 bases. Per the germline V gene, CDR1 is MNHNY and CDR2 is SVGAGI (reference sequence). J was trimmed by 5 bases and V by 7 bases; bases with no gene match: 5. This CDR3 contains 13 residues.

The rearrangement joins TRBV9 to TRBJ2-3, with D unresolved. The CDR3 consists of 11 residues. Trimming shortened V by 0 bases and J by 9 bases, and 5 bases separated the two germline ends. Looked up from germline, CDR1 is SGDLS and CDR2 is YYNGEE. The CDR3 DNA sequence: TGTGCCAGCAGCGTAGACGAGACGCAGTATTTT. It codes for CASSVDETQYF.

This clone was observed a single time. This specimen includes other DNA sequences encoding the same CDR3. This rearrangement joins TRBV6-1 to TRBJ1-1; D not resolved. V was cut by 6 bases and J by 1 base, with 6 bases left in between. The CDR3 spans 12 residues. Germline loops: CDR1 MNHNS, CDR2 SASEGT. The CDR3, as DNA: TGTGCCAGCAGCGACCCGAACACTGAAGCTTTCTTT. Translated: CASSDPNTEAFF.

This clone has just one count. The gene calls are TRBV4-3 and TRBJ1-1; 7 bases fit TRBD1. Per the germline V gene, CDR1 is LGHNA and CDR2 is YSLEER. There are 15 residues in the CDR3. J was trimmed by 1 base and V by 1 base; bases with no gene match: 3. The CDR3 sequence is CASSQGNRGNTEAFF. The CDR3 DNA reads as TGCGCCAGCAGCCAAGGGAACAGGGGGAACACTGAAGCTTTCTTT.

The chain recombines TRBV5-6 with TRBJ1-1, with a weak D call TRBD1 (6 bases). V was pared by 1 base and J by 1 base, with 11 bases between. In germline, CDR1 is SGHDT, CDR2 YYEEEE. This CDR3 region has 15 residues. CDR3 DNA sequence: TGTGCCAGCAGCTTGATACCACAGGGGAACACTGAAGCTTTCTTT. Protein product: CASSLIPQGNTEAFF.

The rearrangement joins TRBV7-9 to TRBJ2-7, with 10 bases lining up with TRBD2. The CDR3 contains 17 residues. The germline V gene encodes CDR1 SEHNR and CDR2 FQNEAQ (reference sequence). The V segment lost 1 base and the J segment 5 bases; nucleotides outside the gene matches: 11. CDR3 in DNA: TGTGCCAGCAGCTTAGGCATCACTAGCGGGACAAATAACGAGCAGTACTTC. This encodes CASSLGITSGTNNEQYF.

CDR3 residues: CASSLGGLKNHGYTF. In nucleotides, the CDR3 is TGTGCCAGCAGCTTAGGTGGTTTGAAGAACCATGGCTACACCTTC. This sequence joins TRBV7-9 and TRBJ1-2, with D hard to call. Trimming cost V 1 base and J 6 bases, with 15 bases left between them. The germline gives CDR1 SEHNR, CDR2 FQNEAQ (reference sequence). This CDR3 comprises 15 residues.

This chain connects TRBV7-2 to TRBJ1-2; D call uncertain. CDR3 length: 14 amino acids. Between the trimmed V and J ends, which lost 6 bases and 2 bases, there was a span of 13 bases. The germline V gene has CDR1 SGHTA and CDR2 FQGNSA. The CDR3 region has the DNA TGTGCCAGCAGTAGCTGGACGGTGAACTATGGCTACACCTTC. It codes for CASSSWTVNYGYTF. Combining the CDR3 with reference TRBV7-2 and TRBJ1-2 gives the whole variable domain GAGVSQSPSNKVTEKGKDVELRCDPISGHTALYWYRQSLGQGLEFLIYFQGNSAPDKSGLPSDRFSAERTGGSVSTLTIQRTQQEDSAVYLCASSSWTVNYGYTFGSGTRLTVV.

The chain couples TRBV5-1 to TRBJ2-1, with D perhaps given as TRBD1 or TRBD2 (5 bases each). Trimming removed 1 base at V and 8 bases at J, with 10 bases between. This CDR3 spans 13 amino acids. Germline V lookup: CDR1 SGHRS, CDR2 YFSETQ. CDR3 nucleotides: TGCGCCAGCAGCTTGAGGTGGGGGTATGAGCAGTTCTTC. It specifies CASSLRWGYEQFF.

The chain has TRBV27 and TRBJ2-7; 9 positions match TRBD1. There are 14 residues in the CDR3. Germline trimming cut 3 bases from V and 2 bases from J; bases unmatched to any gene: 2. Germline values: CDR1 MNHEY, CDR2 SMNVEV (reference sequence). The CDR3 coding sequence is TGTGCCAGCAGTTTGCGGGACAGGGCCTACGAGCAGTACTTC. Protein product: CASSLRDRAYEQYF.

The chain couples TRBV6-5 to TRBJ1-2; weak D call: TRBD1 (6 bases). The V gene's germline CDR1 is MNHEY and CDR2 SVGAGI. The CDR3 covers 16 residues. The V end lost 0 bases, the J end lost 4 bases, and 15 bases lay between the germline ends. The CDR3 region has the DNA TGTGCCAGCAGTTACTCCCGTCTCAGGGGACTCTATGGCTACACCTTC. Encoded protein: CASSYSRLRGLYGYTF.

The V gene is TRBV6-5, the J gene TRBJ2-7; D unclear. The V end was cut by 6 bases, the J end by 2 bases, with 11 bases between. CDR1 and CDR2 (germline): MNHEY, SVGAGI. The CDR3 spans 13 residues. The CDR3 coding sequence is TGTGCCAGCAGGCCCGACATTACCTACGAGCAGTACTTC. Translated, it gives CASRPDITYEQYF.

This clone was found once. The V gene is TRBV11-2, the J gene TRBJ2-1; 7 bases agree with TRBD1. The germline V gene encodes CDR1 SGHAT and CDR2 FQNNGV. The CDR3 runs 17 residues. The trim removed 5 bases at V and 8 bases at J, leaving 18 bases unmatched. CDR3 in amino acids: CASSLQHGQVRGDEQFF. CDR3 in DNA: TGTGCCAGCAGCCTACAACACGGACAGGTGAGAGGCGATGAGCAGTTCTTC. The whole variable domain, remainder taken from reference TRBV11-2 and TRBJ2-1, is EAGVAQSPRYKIIEKRQSVAFWCNPISGHATLYWYQQILGQGPKLLIQFQNNGVVDDSQLPKDRFSAERLKGVDSTLKIQPAKLEDSAVYLCASSLQHGQVRGDEQFFGPGTRLTVL.

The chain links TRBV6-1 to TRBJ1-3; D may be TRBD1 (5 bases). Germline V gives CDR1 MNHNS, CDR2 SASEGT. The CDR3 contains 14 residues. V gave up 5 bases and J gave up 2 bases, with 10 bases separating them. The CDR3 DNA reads TGTGCCAGCAGTCCCCACAGGACTGGAAACACCATATATTTT. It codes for CASSPHRTGNTIYF.

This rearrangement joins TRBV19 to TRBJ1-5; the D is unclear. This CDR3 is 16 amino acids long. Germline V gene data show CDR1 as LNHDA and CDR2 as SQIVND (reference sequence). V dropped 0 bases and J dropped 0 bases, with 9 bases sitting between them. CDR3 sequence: CASSIERDYSNQPQHF. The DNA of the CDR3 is TGTGCCAGTAGTATAGAGAGGGATTATAGCAATCAGCCCCAGCATTTT.

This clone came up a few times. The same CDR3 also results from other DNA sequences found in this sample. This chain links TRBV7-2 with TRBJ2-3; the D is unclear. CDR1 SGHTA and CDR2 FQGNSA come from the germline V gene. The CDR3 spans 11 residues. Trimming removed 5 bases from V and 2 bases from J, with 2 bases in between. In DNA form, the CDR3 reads TGTGCCAGCAGCCTCACAGATACGCAGTATTTT. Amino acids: CASSLTDTQYF.